This passage covers 22 T cell receptor beta chains from one sample sequenced in a study of blood T cell repertoires in COVID-19. Libraries were prepared by immunoSEQ multiplex PCR; TCRdb keeps only in-frame clonotypes and omits some of them. The sample has approximately 240,000 clones; around 87% are singletons. The specimen sequenced was peripheral blood. All receptors derive from a woman in her thirties who had recovered from COVID-19.

In this sample, this clone turned up once. This chain joins TRBV7-2 and TRBJ2-7; the match to TRBD2 covers 7 bases. The CDR3 loop spans 15 amino acids. The junction had 6 bases not matched to a gene; V was cut back by 1 base and J by 3 bases. The germline gives CDR1 SGHTA, CDR2 FQGNSA. CDR3 sequence: CASSLVESGNYEQYF. The CDR3 bases are TGTGCCAGCAGCTTAGTGGAAAGCGGGAACTACGAGCAGTACTTC. Filled out from reference TRBV7-2 and TRBJ2-7, the complete variable domain reads GAGVSQSPSNKVTEKGKDVELRCDPISGHTALYWYRQSLGQGLEFLIYFQGNSAPDKSGLPSDRFSAERTGGSVSTLTIQRTQQEDSAVYLCASSLVESGNYEQYFGPGTRLTVT.

The chain joins TRBV3-1 (or the pseudogene TRBV3-2) to TRBJ2-7; 8 nucleotides align to TRBD1. With 4 bases clipped from V and 6 bases from J, the junction kept 11 bases outside the gene matches. The CDR3 loop spans 15 amino acids. From germline, CDR1 is LGHDT and CDR2 YNNKEL (reference sequence). For the CDR3, the DNA is TGTGCCAGCAGCCCTGACAGGGGCTTGGGGCGCGAGCAGTACTTC. Translated, it gives CASSPDRGLGREQYF.

The chain uses TRBV5-4 and TRBJ1-1; D remains unclear. Trimming removed 4 bases from V and 7 bases from J, with 14 bases in between. CDR3 length: 13 residues. Germline assignment: CDR1 SGHNT and CDR2 YYREEE (reference sequence). In nucleotides, the CDR3 is TGTGCCAGCAGCGAGGGTGTAAGGGTTGAAGCTTTCTTT. Translation gives CASSEGVRVEAFF.

This chain joins TRBV2 and TRBJ2-7; 10 bases are a match to TRBD2. The CDR3 sequence is 13 residues long. The germline gives CDR1 SNHLY, CDR2 FYNNEI. V dropped 4 bases and J dropped 7; count of bases not matched to a gene: 4. CDR3 in amino acids: CASSVELAGEQYF. CDR3 DNA sequence: TGTGCCAGCAGTGTAGAACTAGCGGGGGAGCAGTACTTC.

This clone was found once. The chain uses TRBV18 and TRBJ2-5; 11 bases fit TRBD2. Germline-derived CDR1 and CDR2 are KGHSH and LQKENI. This CDR3 has 17 residues. V lost 3 bases to trimming and J lost 7 bases; unmatched junction nucleotides: 13. The CDR3: CASSPVLAGAPGGTQYF. The CDR3 nucleotides are TGTGCCAGCTCACCGGTACTAGCGGGGGCCCCTGGGGGGACCCAGTACTTC.

The chain couples TRBV7-9 to TRBJ2-7, with D maybe TRBD1 (5 bases). CDR1 SEHNR and CDR2 FQNEAQ come from the germline V gene (reference sequence). The CDR3 length is 15 residues. V lost 5 bases, J lost 5 bases, and 19 bases lay in between. The CDR3 region is CASSPGPSTRDEQYF. In DNA form, the CDR3 reads TGTGCCAGCAGCCCAGGGCCCTCCACCCGGGACGAGCAGTACTTC.

The chain has TRBV29-1 and TRBJ1-1; D is possibly TRBD1 (6 bases). This CDR3 is 13 amino acids long. The germline V and J ends were trimmed by 7 bases and 0 bases, with 12 bases remaining between them. Germline CDR1 and CDR2: SQVTM and ANQGSEA. CDR3 DNA sequence: TGCAGCGCCCAAACAGGGATGAACACTGAAGCTTTCTTT. This codes for CSAQTGMNTEAFF.

This chain connects TRBV18 to TRBJ2-3; TRBD2 matches at 12 bases. V dropped 5 bases and J dropped 4; count of bases not matched to a gene: 16. CDR1 and CDR2 from the germline V gene are KGHSH and LQKENI. This CDR3 is 19 amino acids long. CDR3 sequence reads: CASSSRSSGGASFPDTQYF. DNA for the CDR3: TGTGCCAGCTCATCCAGATCTAGCGGGGGGGCCTCGTTCCCAGATACGCAGTATTTT.

V gene TRBV7-8 combines with J gene TRBJ2-3; the D gene is possibly TRBD1 (5 bases). Germline values: CDR1 SGHVS, CDR2 FQNEAQ. V was cut by 1 base and J by 4 bases, with 9 bases left in between. CDR3 length: 14 residues. The CDR3 DNA is TGTGCCAGCAGCTTAGGGGGCAGTCCAGATACGCAGTATTTT. It translates to CASSLGGSPDTQYF. Using reference TRBV7-8 and TRBJ2-3 for the parts outside the CDR3, the full variable domain is GAGVSQSPRYKVAKRGQDVALRCDPISGHVSLFWYQQALGQGPEFLTYFQNEAQLDKSGLPSDRFFAERPEGSVSTLKIQRTQQEDSAVYLCASSLGGSPDTQYFGPGTRLTVL.

The chain uses TRBV5-4 and TRBJ2-2, with 13 bases lining up with TRBD2. The V segment lost 2 bases and the J segment 2 bases; nucleotides outside the gene matches: 6. The germline CDR1 and CDR2 sequences are SGHNT and YYREEE (reference sequence). The CDR3 has 18 amino acids. Written as DNA, the CDR3 is TGTGCCAGCAGCTTCGGACTAGCGGGGGCGTCCAACACCGGGGAGCTGTTTTTT. It encodes CASSFGLAGASNTGELFF. The full variable domain, rest sourced from reference TRBV5-4 and TRBJ2-2, is ETGVTQSPTHLIKTRGQQVTLRCSSQSGHNTVSWYQQALGQGPQFIFQYYREEENGRGNFPPRFSGLQFPNYSSELNVNALELDDSALYLCASSFGLAGASNTGELFFGEGSRLTVL.

This clone was recorded only once. The rearrangement uses TRBV2 and TRBJ1-2, with D perhaps TRBD1 (5 bases). Germline values: CDR1 SNHLY, CDR2 FYNNEI. The CDR3 spans 14 residues. With 0 bases removed from V and 6 bases from J, the gap between germline ends came to 11 bases. In nucleotides, the CDR3 is TGTGCCAGCAGTGAAGCGGCAGGGTGGGATGGCTACACCTTC. Residues: CASSEAAGWDGYTF.

This clone was detected once. This chain uses TRBV11-2 with TRBJ2-5; 8 nucleotides align to TRBD2. The CDR3 has 16 residues. V lost 3 bases, J lost 2 bases, and 8 bases stayed unmatched. Per germline, CDR1 SGHAT and CDR2 FQNNGV. CDR3 bases: TGTGCCAGCAGCTTGGGGCACGGGGGGGCTCAAGAGACCCAGTACTTC. Protein: CASSLGHGGAQETQYF.

J is TRBJ2-3 and V is TRBV6-5, with TRBD1 as a possible D gene (6 bases). CDR3 length equals 12 residues. The ends were cut back, 8 bases at V and 2 bases at J, with 8 bases in the middle. Germline V gives CDR1 MNHEY, CDR2 SVGAGI. The CDR3 loop is CASQGHTDTQYF. The CDR3 nucleotides are TGTGCCAGCCAGGGACACACAGATACGCAGTATTTT.

This chain connects TRBV29-1 to TRBJ2-5, with D possibly being TRBD1 (5 bases). V gave up 0 bases and J gave up 10 bases, with 6 bases separating them. Per the germline V gene, CDR1 is SQVTM and CDR2 is ANQGSEA. This CDR3 comprises 10 residues. CDR3 residues: CSVEDQGQYF. For the CDR3, the DNA is TGCAGCGTTGAAGACCAGGGCCAGTACTTC.

V gene TRBV7-9 combines with J gene TRBJ2-1; 8 positions agree with TRBD1. The CDR3 loop spans 13 amino acids. Germline V CDR1 and CDR2: SEHNR, FQNEAQ (reference sequence). The trim removed 5 bases at V and 14 bases at J, leaving 11 bases unmatched. CDR3 nucleotide sequence: TGTGCCAGCAGCCAGATCACAGGGGGTCTTGAGTTCTTC. Its translation is CASSQITGGLEFF.

This sequence joins TRBV3-1 (or the pseudogene TRBV3-2) and TRBJ2-1, with 7 bases identical to TRBD2. Germline V gives CDR1 LGHDT, CDR2 YNNKEL (reference sequence). Trimming took 3 bases from V and 9 from J; bases not matched to a gene: 11. The CDR3 totals 15 residues. CDR3 region: CASSQEQPGGSEQFF. The CDR3 DNA reads TGTGCCAGCAGCCAGGAACAGCCTGGCGGGAGTGAGCAGTTCTTC.

This chain connects TRBV7-9 to TRBJ2-5; TRBD2 matches 7 bases. Trimming removed 4 bases from V and 0 bases from J; junction bases left unmatched: 14. The CDR3 consists of 18 residues. The germline V gene encodes CDR1 SEHNR and CDR2 FQNEAQ (reference sequence). DNA for the CDR3: TGTGCCAGCAGCTCAGACTCCTCTGGGACTACCCACCAAGAGACCCAGTACTTC. Amino acids: CASSSDSSGTTHQETQYF.

This chain links TRBV10-3 with TRBJ1-5, with D perhaps TRBD1 (6 bases). This CDR3 contains 15 residues. Germline CDR1 is ENHRY and CDR2 is SYGVKD. V lost 3 bases, J lost 3 bases, and 12 bases lay in between. The CDR3 loop reads CAISEQGDVNQPQHF. In nucleotides, the CDR3 is TGTGCCATCAGTGAACAGGGAGATGTCAATCAGCCCCAGCATTTT.

This sequence joins TRBV2 and TRBJ2-2, with TRBD2 as a possible D gene (5 bases). V lost 10 bases and J lost 7, with 19 bases in between. The CDR3 consists of 14 residues. The germline gives CDR1 SNHLY, CDR2 FYNNEI. The CDR3 spells CATGLGPMVGELFF. For the CDR3, the DNA is TGTGCCACCGGACTTGGGCCCATGGTCGGGGAGCTGTTTTTT.

This clone appeared a single time. The chain couples TRBV5-1 to TRBJ2-2, with D perhaps matching TRBD2 (6 bases). Trimming shortened V by 4 bases and J by 3 bases, and 16 bases separated the two germline ends. Germline V lookup: CDR1 SGHRS, CDR2 YFSETQ. The CDR3 totals 16 residues. The CDR3 sequence: CASSPSPGVDTGELFF. The CDR3 DNA reads TGCGCCAGCAGCCCCTCTCCGGGGGTTGACACCGGGGAGCTGTTTTTT.

The V and J genes are TRBV5-1 and TRBJ2-7; D is possibly TRBD1 (5 bases). The CDR3 runs to 14 residues. The V and J ends lost 4 bases and 0 bases respectively, with 11 bases between them. From germline, CDR1 is SGHRS and CDR2 YFSETQ. The CDR3: CASSPLDSSYEQYF. The CDR3 DNA sequence: TGCGCCAGCAGCCCCCTCGACAGCTCCTACGAGCAGTACTTC. The full variable domain, its missing parts supplied by reference TRBV5-1 and TRBJ2-7, is KAGVTQTPRYLIKTRGQQVTLSCSPISGHRSVSWYQQTPGQGLQFLFEYFSETQRNKGNFPGRFSGRQFSNSRSEMNVSTLELGDSALYLCASSPLDSSYEQYFGPGTRLTVT.

V usage is TRBV2 and J usage is TRBJ2-3; 10 bases align to TRBD1. The germline CDR1 and CDR2 sequences are SNHLY and FYNNEI. The J segment lost 4 bases and the V segment lost 7 bases, leaving 5 bases of the junction unmatched. The CDR3 contains 14 residues. The DNA of the CDR3 is TGTGCCAGCAAACCGGACAGGGGGTCAGATACGCAGTATTTT. Protein product: CASKPDRGSDTQYF.